A single sample is the source of the 21 T cell receptor beta chains below, sequenced in a study of shared clonotypes between healthy human individuals. Sequencing was performed with immunoSEQ multiplex PCR; in TCRdb, only in-frame clones are kept and a portion is missing. The top ten clones hold roughly 1% of a sample with some 2 million clones, around 96% of them seen once. CD45RO-negative cells were positively selected for CCR7, leaving out terminally differentiated effector memory CD45RA+ cells. Sequenced sample: naive CD8+ T cells sorted from blood. Receptors were obtained from a man between 18 and 35 years old in good health.

The CDR3: CAISGNPGLAGGLDTQYF. In DNA, the CDR3 is TGTGCCATCAGTGGGAATCCGGGACTAGCGGGAGGTTTAGATACGCAGTATTTT. This chain links TRBV10-3 with TRBJ2-3; TRBD2 aligns across 15 bases. Trimming cost V 4 bases and J 5 bases; bases outside gene matches: 10. This CDR3 region has 18 residues. Germline V CDR1 and CDR2: ENHRY, SYGVKD.

The chain combines TRBV27 with TRBJ1-2, with unresolved D. Trimming took off 7 bases at V and 6 bases at J, with 6 bases between the two ends. The CDR3 consists of 10 residues. Germline V gene data show CDR1 as MNHEY and CDR2 as SMNVEV (reference sequence). The DNA of the CDR3 is TGTGCCAGCATGGGGAATGGCTACACCTTC. This codes for CASMGNGYTF.

This rearrangement joins TRBV5-1 to TRBJ1-2; D unclear. The germline gives CDR1 SGHRS, CDR2 YFSETQ. The CDR3 consists of 13 residues. The V end was cut by 7 bases, the J end by 2 bases, with 12 bases between. CDR3 bases: TGCGCCAGCGGGCCAACACCAAACTATGGCTACACCTTC. Translation: CASGPTPNYGYTF.

This clone was counted between two and nine times. This chain joins TRBV28 and TRBJ1-1; D call uncertain. The CDR3 is 10 residues long. Germline V gene sequence: CDR1 MDHEN, CDR2 SYDVKM. With 8 bases removed from V and 1 base from J, the gap between germline ends came to 2 bases. CDR3 region: CASGNTEAFF. CDR3 in DNA: TGTGCCAGCGGGAACACTGAAGCTTTCTTT.

The J gene is TRBJ2-1, the V gene TRBV6-5; D may be TRBD2 (6 bases). The germline V and J ends were trimmed by 4 bases and 7 bases, with 14 bases remaining between them. This CDR3 has 14 amino acids. The germline CDR1 and CDR2 sequences are MNHEY and SVGAGI. The CDR3 is CASSSGGGGNEQFF. CDR3 DNA: TGTGCCAGCAGTTCCGGGGGTGGCGGGAATGAGCAGTTCTTC.

This chain joins TRBV28 and TRBJ1-5; D might be TRBD1 (6 bases). CDR1 is MDHEN and CDR2 is SYDVKM in the germline V gene. This CDR3 contains 18 residues. Trimming took 2 bases from V and 2 from J, leaving 19 bases between them. The DNA for the CDR3 is TGTGCCAGCAGTTTAAGGGGGATCTCTGCCGGAGGCAATCAGCCCCAGCATTTT. It is translated as CASSLRGISAGGNQPQHF.

The chain is built from TRBV27 and TRBJ2-1, with TRBD2 as a possible D gene (6 bases). V lost 8 bases and J lost 0, with 17 bases in between. This CDR3 has 16 residues. Germline CDR1 reads MNHEY; CDR2 reads SMNVEV (reference sequence). The chain's CDR3 is CASGTATGSSYNEQFF. The DNA of the CDR3 is TGTGCCAGCGGGACCGCTACCGGGAGCTCCTACAATGAGCAGTTCTTC.

The rearrangement links TRBV4-3 to TRBJ1-6; 7 nucleotides match TRBD1. Germline CDR1 and CDR2: LGHNA and YSLEER. CDR3 size: 15 residues. V shed 2 bases and J 13 bases; nucleotides not matched to a gene: 11. The CDR3 reads CASSQLRDRNWPLHF. Here the CDR3 DNA reads TGCGCCAGCAGCCAACTGCGGGACAGAAATTGGCCCCTCCACTTT.

The chain employs TRBV27 and TRBJ1-2; D gene uncertain. The germline CDR1 and CDR2 sequences are MNHEY and SMNVEV (reference sequence). Trimming removed 8 bases at V and 4 bases at J, with 11 bases between. The CDR3 runs to 12 residues. CDR3 nucleotide sequence: TGTGCCAGCGGACGGCCCCTCTATGGCTACACCTTC. It codes for CASGRPLYGYTF.

This chain links TRBV12-5 with TRBJ1-1; D unclear. The CDR3 totals 13 residues. V dropped 8 bases and J dropped 0 bases, with 10 bases sitting between them. CDR1 and CDR2 from the germline V gene are LGHNT and FRNRAP. CDR3 sequence: CASRLGMNTEAFF. Written as DNA, the CDR3 is TGTGCTAGTAGGTTAGGGATGAACACTGAAGCTTTCTTT.

This clone was seen once. V is TRBV5-1 and J is TRBJ2-1; 15 positions agree with TRBD2. The germline gives CDR1 SGHRS, CDR2 YFSETQ. Trimming removed 3 bases from V and 8 bases from J; junction bases left unmatched: 3. The CDR3 runs 15 residues. The CDR3: CASSSWTSGGDEQFF. In DNA form, the CDR3 reads TGCGCCAGCAGCTCGTGGACTAGCGGGGGGGATGAGCAGTTCTTC.

This chain joins TRBV7-2 and TRBJ1-3; a weak D match, TRBD1 (6 bases). V lost 7 bases, J lost 3 bases, and 19 bases lay in between. Germline CDR1 reads SGHTA; CDR2 reads FQGNSA. CDR3 length equals 16 residues. CDR3: CASTIPRGARGNTIYF. The CDR3, as DNA: TGTGCCAGCACTATCCCCCGGGGGGCGCGTGGAAACACCATATATTTT.

DNA for the CDR3: TGTGCCAGCAGCTCGGGACTAGCGGAGTACACCGGGGAGCTGTTTTTT. This codes for CASSSGLAEYTGELFF. This chain links TRBV7-9 with TRBJ2-2; 11 positions match TRBD2. The CDR3 has 16 amino acids. CDR1 and CDR2 from the germline V gene are SEHNR and FQNEAQ (reference sequence). J gave up 3 bases and V 4 bases, and 4 bases lay outside the gene matches.

V usage is TRBV30 and J usage is TRBJ2-1; D is possibly TRBD1 (6 bases). CDR1 and CDR2 (germline): GTSNPN, SVGIG (reference sequence). The CDR3 is 11 residues long. V dropped 5 bases and J dropped 8 bases, with 10 bases sitting between them. In DNA, the CDR3 is TGTGCCTGGCAACAGGGCGATGAGCAGTTCTTC. Translation: CAWQQGDEQFF.

V gene TRBV14 combines with J gene TRBJ2-7; D not certain. V gave up 0 bases and J gave up 3 bases, with 12 bases separating them. Germline V gene data show CDR1 as SGHDN and CDR2 as FVKESK. This CDR3 comprises 15 residues. The CDR3 region has the DNA TGTGCCAGCAGCCAAGATGAGCTAACCCTCTACGAGCAGTACTTC. Translating gives CASSQDELTLYEQYF.

Concerning this clone: Additional DNA sequences in this sample encode the identical CDR3. The V gene is TRBV6-5, the J gene TRBJ2-1, with 7 bases that match TRBD2. Looked up from germline, CDR1 is MNHEY and CDR2 is SVGAGI. The V and J ends lost 0 bases and 10 bases, in that order; junction bases with no gene match: 0. The CDR3 contains 12 residues. CDR3 amino acids: CASSYSGGEQFF. In nucleotides, the CDR3 is TGTGCCAGCAGTTACTCCGGGGGGGAGCAGTTCTTC.

The chain uses TRBV7-8 and TRBJ1-1; the D is unclear. Germline V gives CDR1 SGHVS, CDR2 FQNEAQ. Trimming took 2 bases from V and 4 from J, leaving 8 bases between them. The CDR3 is 13 amino acids. CDR3 residues: CASSLHGITEAFF. The CDR3, as DNA: TGTGCCAGCAGCTTACATGGGATCACTGAAGCTTTCTTT.

The genes are TRBV19 and TRBJ2-2, with D tentatively TRBD1 (6 bases). The CDR3 covers 17 residues. The germline V and J ends were trimmed by 6 bases and 4 bases, with 21 bases remaining between them. Germline lookup yields CDR1 LNHDA and CDR2 SQIVND (reference sequence). In DNA, the CDR3 is TGTGCCAGTAGCATACCGACGGACAGAAAGTTCACCGGGGAGCTGTTTTTT. It is translated as CASSIPTDRKFTGELFF. Using reference TRBV19 and TRBJ2-2 for the parts outside the CDR3, the full variable domain is DGGITQSPKYLFRKEGQNVTLSCEQNLNHDAMYWYRQDPGQGLRLIYYSQIVNDFQKGDIAEGYSVSREKKESFPLTVTSAQKNPTAFYLCASSIPTDRKFTGELFFGEGSRLTVL.

The chain joins TRBV27 to TRBJ2-2; 10 bases agree with TRBD1. The J segment lost 3 bases and the V segment lost 4 bases, leaving 11 bases of the junction unmatched. The CDR3 consists of 18 residues. Looked up from germline, CDR1 is MNHEY and CDR2 is SMNVEV (reference sequence). CDR3 residues: CASSSTRPGTGDTGELFF. The CDR3, as DNA: TGTGCCAGCAGTTCAACACGGCCGGGGACAGGGGACACCGGGGAGCTGTTTTTT.

The chain uses TRBV19 and TRBJ1-6, with D maybe TRBD1 (5 bases). The CDR3 runs 14 residues. CDR1 is LNHDA, CDR2 SQIVND, per germline (reference sequence). Trimming took 5 bases from V and 2 from J, leaving 7 bases between them. Here the CDR3 reads CASSAGTYNSPLHF. CDR3 coding DNA: TGTGCCAGTAGTGCAGGGACCTATAATTCACCCCTCCACTTT.

The genes are TRBV7-9 and TRBJ2-1, with D tentatively TRBD2 (6 bases). The CDR3 sequence is 18 residues long. CDR1 is SEHNR and CDR2 is FQNEAQ in the germline V gene (reference sequence). Trimming took 5 bases from V and 1 from J, leaving 21 bases between them. The chain's CDR3 is CASSPPRGSSESYNEQFF. The CDR3 region has the DNA TGTGCCAGCAGCCCCCCCCGGGGTTCTAGCGAATCCTACAATGAGCAGTTCTTC.